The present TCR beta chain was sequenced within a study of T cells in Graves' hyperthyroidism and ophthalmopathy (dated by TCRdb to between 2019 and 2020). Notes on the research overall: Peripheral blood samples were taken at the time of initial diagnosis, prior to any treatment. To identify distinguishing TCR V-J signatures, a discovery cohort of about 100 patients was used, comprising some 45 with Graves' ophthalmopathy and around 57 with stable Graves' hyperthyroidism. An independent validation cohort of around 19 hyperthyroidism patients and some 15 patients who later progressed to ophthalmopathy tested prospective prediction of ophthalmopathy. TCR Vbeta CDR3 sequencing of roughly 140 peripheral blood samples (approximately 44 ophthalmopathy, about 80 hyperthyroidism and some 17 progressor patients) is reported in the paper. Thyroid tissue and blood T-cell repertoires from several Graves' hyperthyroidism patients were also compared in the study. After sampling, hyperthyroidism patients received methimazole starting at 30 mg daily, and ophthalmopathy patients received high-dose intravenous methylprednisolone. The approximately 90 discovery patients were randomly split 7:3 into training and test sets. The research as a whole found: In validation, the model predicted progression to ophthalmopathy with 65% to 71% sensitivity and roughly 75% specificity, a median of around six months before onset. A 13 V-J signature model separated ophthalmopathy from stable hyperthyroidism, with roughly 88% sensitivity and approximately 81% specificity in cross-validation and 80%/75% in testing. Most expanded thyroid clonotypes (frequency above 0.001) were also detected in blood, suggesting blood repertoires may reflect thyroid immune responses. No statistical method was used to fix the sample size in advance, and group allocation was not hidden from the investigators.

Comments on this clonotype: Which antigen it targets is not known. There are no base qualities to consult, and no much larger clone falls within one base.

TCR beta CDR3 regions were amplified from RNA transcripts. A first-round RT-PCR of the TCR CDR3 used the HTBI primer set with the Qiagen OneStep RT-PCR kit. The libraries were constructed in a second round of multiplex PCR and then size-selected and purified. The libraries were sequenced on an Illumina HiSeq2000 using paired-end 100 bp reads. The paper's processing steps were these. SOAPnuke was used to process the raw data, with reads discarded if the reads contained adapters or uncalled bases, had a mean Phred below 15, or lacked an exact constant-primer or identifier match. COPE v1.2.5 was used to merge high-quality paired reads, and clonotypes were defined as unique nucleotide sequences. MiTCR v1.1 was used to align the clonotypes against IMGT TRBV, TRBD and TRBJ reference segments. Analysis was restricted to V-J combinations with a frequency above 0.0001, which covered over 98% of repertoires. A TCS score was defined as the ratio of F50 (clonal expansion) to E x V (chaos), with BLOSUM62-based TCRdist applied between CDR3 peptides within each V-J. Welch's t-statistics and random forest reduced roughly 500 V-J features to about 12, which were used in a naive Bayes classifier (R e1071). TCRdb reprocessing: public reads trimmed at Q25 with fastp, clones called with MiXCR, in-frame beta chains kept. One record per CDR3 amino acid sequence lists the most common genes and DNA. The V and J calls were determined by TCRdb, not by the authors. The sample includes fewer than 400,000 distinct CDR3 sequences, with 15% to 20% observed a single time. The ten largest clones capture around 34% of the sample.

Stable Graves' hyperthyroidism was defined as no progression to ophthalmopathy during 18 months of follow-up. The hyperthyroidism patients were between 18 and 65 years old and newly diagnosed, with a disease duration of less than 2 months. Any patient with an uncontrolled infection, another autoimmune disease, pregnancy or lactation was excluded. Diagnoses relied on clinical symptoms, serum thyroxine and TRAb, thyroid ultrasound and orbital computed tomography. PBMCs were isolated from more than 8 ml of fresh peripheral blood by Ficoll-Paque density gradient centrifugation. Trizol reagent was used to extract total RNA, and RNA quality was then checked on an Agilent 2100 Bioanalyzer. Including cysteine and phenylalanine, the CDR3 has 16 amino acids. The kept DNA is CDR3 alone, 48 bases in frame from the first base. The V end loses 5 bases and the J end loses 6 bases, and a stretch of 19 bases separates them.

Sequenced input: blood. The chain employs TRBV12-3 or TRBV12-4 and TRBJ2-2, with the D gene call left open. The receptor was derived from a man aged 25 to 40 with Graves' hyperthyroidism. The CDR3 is CASSPATSVYSGELFF. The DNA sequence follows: TGTGCCAGCAGTCCGGCCACAAGCGTATACTCCGGGGAGCTGTTTTTT.